These 20 T cell receptor beta chains came from one sample sequenced in a study of OX40 agonist ivuxolimab in advanced cancers. Generated by immunoSEQ multiplex PCR, the TCRdb table keeps only in-frame clones and is missing some. The sample carries about 94,000 clones, roughly 90% recorded once. The material sequenced was CD4+ or CD8+ T cells sorted from blood, taken in a trial of the OX40 agonist ivuxolimab. The receptors stem from an adult with an advanced solid tumor such as melanoma, head and neck, liver or kidney cancer.

The rearrangement joins TRBV12-5 to TRBJ1-2; 9 bases agree with TRBD1. Germline V gives CDR1 LGHNT, CDR2 FRNRAP. The CDR3 extends over 14 amino acids. After removal of 7 bases from V and 2 bases from J, the junction contained 5 bases not matched to a gene. The CDR3 sequence: CASALGQGNYGYTF. The DNA for the CDR3 is TGTGCTAGTGCTCTAGGACAGGGGAACTATGGCTACACCTTC.

This chain links TRBV4-1 with TRBJ2-1; 11 bases line up with TRBD2. The V segment lost 0 bases and the J segment 5 bases; nucleotides outside the gene matches: 9. This CDR3 region has 18 residues. Germline lookup yields CDR1 MGHRA and CDR2 YSYEKL. CDR3 nucleotide sequence: TGCGCCAGCAGCCAAGATAGGGTAGCGGGGGGGAAGGACAATGAGCAGTTCTTC. As protein: CASSQDRVAGGKDNEQFF.

V and J are TRBV19 and TRBJ1-5; 7 bases are shared with TRBD1. The CDR3 extends over 16 amino acids. V gave up 1 base and J gave up 6 bases; unmatched junction bases: 9. CDR1 is LNHDA and CDR2 is SQIVND in the germline V gene (reference sequence). CDR3 in DNA: TGTGCCAGTAGTATAGCCCGGACAGGAACGCTTCAGCCCCAGCATTTT. This codes for CASSIARTGTLQPQHF.

The rearrangement links TRBV5-1 to TRBJ2-2; D unclear. This CDR3 has 14 residues. The V end was cut by 0 bases, the J end by 2 bases, with 5 bases between. In germline, CDR1 is SGHRS, CDR2 YFSETQ. The CDR3 region has the DNA TGCGCCAGCAGCTTGGGGGAAAACACCGGGGAGCTGTTTTTT. This encodes CASSLGENTGELFF.

The CDR3 coding sequence is TGTGCCAGCAGCTTTACGGGGGGCGGGTGGCAAGAGACCCAGTACTTC. This gives the protein CASSFTGGGWQETQYF. The gene calls are TRBV7-6 and TRBJ2-5, with D possibly being TRBD2 (7 bases). With 3 bases removed from V and 2 bases from J, the gap between germline ends came to 16 bases. This CDR3 is 16 amino acids long. CDR1 and CDR2 (germline): SGHVS, FNYEAQ.

The V gene is TRBV21-1, the J gene TRBJ2-7; the D segment call TRBD1 is taken from the table without a DNA check. TRBV21-1 is listed as a pseudogene. The CDR3 contains 11 residues. The CDR3, as DNA: TGTGCCAGCAGCGACAGGGATGAGCAGTACTTC. Encoded protein: CASSDRDEQYF.

The V call is TRBV5-8, the J call TRBJ1-6; D is unresolved. Germline loops: CDR1 SGHTS, CDR2 YDEGEE. V was trimmed by 0 bases and J by 0 bases, leaving 10 bases between them. The CDR3 totals 17 residues. CDR3 sequence reads: CASSLVLLSSYNSPLHF. CDR3 DNA sequence: TGTGCCAGCAGCTTGGTTCTGTTAAGCTCCTATAATTCACCCCTCCACTTT.

The CDR3 nucleotides are TGTGCCTGGAGTCGACAGGGGCAAGGGTCCGGGGAGCTGTTTTTT. Translating it yields CAWSRQGQGSGELFF. The V and J genes are TRBV30 and TRBJ2-2; 8 bases line up with TRBD1. The CDR3 spans 15 residues. Germline V gene lookup returns CDR1 GTSNPN and CDR2 SVGIG (reference sequence). V gave up 2 bases and J gave up 6 bases; unmatched junction bases: 8.

This chain links TRBV4-2 with TRBJ2-2; D is possibly TRBD2 (6 bases). The V and J ends lost 1 base and 6 bases respectively, with 12 bases between them. Germline V gives CDR1 LGHNA, CDR2 YNFKEQ. The CDR3 has 15 residues. The CDR3 coding sequence is TGTGCCAGCAGCCAAGTCGGCGGGGAGGCCGGGGAGCTGTTTTTT. This sequence encodes CASSQVGGEAGELFF.

CDR3 nucleotides: TGTGCCAGTAGTCCTGGGACAGGGGCGGAGACCCAGTACTTC. It is translated as CASSPGTGAETQYF. V usage is TRBV19 and J usage is TRBJ2-5; 10 positions match TRBD1. Unmatched junction bases numbered 5, after V lost 5 bases and J lost 5 bases. The CDR3 spans 14 residues. CDR1 LNHDA and CDR2 SQIVND come from the germline V gene (reference sequence). Together with reference TRBV19 and TRBJ2-5, the CDR3 gives the full variable domain: DGGITQSPKYLFRKEGQNVTLSCEQNLNHDAMYWYRQDPGQGLRLIYYSQIVNDFQKGDIAEGYSVSREKKESFPLTVTSAQKNPTAFYLCASSPGTGAETQYFGPGTRLLVL.

The CDR3: CASTGLGYTF. The CDR3 DNA reads as TGTGCCAGTACAGGGCTCGGCTACACCTTC. This chain uses TRBV19 with TRBJ1-2, with a possible D match to TRBD1 (5 bases). CDR1 and CDR2 (germline): LNHDA, SQIVND (reference sequence). V was cut by 7 bases and J by 8 bases, with 8 bases left in between. The CDR3 consists of 10 residues.

This clone was found a few times. J is TRBJ2-4 and V is TRBV6-1; D not certain. The V end lost 7 bases, the J end lost 3 bases, and 13 bases lay between the germline ends. Per the germline V gene, CDR1 is MNHNS and CDR2 is SASEGT. This CDR3 has 14 amino acids. CDR3 DNA: TGTGCCAGCACCCTCGGTGGTGGCAAAAACATTCAGTACTTC. Residues: CASTLGGGKNIQYF.

The gene calls are TRBV19 and TRBJ2-1; 7 nucleotides line up with TRBD2. J was trimmed by 7 bases and V by 7 bases; bases with no gene match: 19. The CDR3 contains 17 residues. The V gene's germline CDR1 is LNHDA and CDR2 SQIVND (reference sequence). The CDR3 nucleotides read TGTGCCAGTAACGCGGCAGGGAATGGGCGGGGAGGGAATGAGCAGTTCTTC. Its protein is CASNAAGNGRGGNEQFF.

This chain's CDR3 is CASSQYLTGGTDYNEQFF. The CDR3 DNA is TGCGCCAGCAGCCAATATCTTACGGGAGGGACGGATTACAATGAGCAGTTCTTC. The rearrangement links TRBV4-3 to TRBJ2-1, with 8 bases aligning to TRBD2. The CDR3 has 18 amino acids. CDR1 and CDR2 (germline): LGHNA, YSLEER. Trimming removed 2 bases from V and 4 bases from J; junction bases left unmatched: 13.

This rearrangement joins TRBV6-4 to TRBJ2-3; TRBD2 might be the D (7 bases). Germline V lookup: CDR1 MRHNA, CDR2 SNTAGT. Trimming shortened V by 8 bases and J by 0 bases, and 12 bases separated the two germline ends. The CDR3 length is 14 residues. The CDR3 coding sequence is TGTGCCAGCTCGAGGGGGGGGAGCACAGATACGCAGTATTTT. This sequence encodes CASSRGGSTDTQYF.

Here the CDR3 reads CASSRTSGGARETQYF. The DNA of the CDR3 is TGTGCCAGCAGCCGGACTAGCGGGGGGGCGAGGGAGACCCAGTACTTC. The rearrangement joins TRBV7-9 to TRBJ2-5, with 15 bases aligning to TRBD2. Looked up from germline, CDR1 is SEHNR and CDR2 is FQNEAQ (reference sequence). V lost 5 bases to trimming and J lost 5 bases; unmatched junction nucleotides: 6. CDR3 length: 16 amino acids.

The gene calls are TRBV7-8 and TRBJ1-2; D is possibly TRBD1 (6 bases). V gave up 1 base and J gave up 4 bases, with 19 bases separating them. Germline CDR1 is SGHVS and CDR2 is FQNEAQ. The CDR3 is 17 amino acids. As DNA, the CDR3 is TGTGCCAGCAGCTTAGTTGGGTGGGGGGGCGCTTTCTATGGCTACACCTTC. Its translation: CASSLVGWGGAFYGYTF.

The chain joins TRBV5-4 to TRBJ1-1; D gene uncertain. Germline V gene lookup returns CDR1 SGHNT and CDR2 YYREEE (reference sequence). The V gene lost 0 bases and the J gene lost 0 bases, with 6 bases spanning the gap. The CDR3 sequence is 14 residues long. CDR3 amino acids: CASSLGRLNTEAFF. The CDR3 region has the DNA TGTGCCAGCAGCTTGGGACGACTGAACACTGAAGCTTTCTTT.

V usage is TRBV14 and J usage is TRBJ1-2, with 7 bases matching TRBD1. Germline V lookup: CDR1 SGHDN, CDR2 FVKESK. The CDR3 has 13 residues. Unmatched junction bases numbered 7, after V lost 4 bases and J lost 8 bases. CDR3 nucleotide sequence: TGTGCCAGCAGCCGTGACAGGGAGGCCGGCTACACCTTC. Translation: CASSRDREAGYTF.

This chain links TRBV19 with TRBJ1-6, with D perhaps matching TRBD1 (5 bases). Germline CDR1 and CDR2: LNHDA and SQIVND (reference sequence). This CDR3 spans 15 amino acids. Trimming stripped 1 base from V and 10 bases from J, with 14 bases between. The CDR3 bases are TGTGCCAGTAGTATAGTTACAGGAGTCGACTCACCCCTCCACTTT. This sequence encodes CASSIVTGVDSPLHF.